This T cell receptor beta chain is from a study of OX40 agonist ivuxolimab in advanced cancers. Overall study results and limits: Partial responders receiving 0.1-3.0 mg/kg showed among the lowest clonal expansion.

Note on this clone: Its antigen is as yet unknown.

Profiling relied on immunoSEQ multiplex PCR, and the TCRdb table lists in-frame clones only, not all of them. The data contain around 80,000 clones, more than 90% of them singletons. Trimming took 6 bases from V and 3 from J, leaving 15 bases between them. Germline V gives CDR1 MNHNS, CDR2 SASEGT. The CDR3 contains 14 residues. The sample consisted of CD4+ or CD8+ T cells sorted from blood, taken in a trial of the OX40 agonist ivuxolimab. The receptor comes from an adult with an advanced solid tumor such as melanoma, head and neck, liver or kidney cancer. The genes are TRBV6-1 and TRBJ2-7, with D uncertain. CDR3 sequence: CASRSGPPLYEQYF. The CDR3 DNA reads TGTGCCAGCAGATCCGGACCTCCTCTCTACGAGCAGTACTTC.